This is a list of T cell receptor beta chains from one sample in a study of shared clonotypes between healthy human individuals. Measured with immunoSEQ multiplex PCR; TCRdb has only the in-frame clones, and not every one. The sample shows roughly 770,000 clones, around 96% of them seen only once. Sequencing was performed on naive CD8+ T cells sorted from blood. These receptors were obtained from a man under 40 in good health. CDR3s include the opening cysteine and the closing phenylalanine or tryptophan. D genes are given only for firm matches. Not every row has a clone size; where given, it reads once, few, many or a size class.

CDR3aa: CASTGGTGTYEQYF
CDR3nt: TGTGCCAGCACGGGCGGGACAGGGACCTACGAGCAGTACTTC
v_gene: TRBV2
j_gene: TRBJ2-7
d_gene: TRBD1
abundance: NA

CDR3aa: CATSRELDTQYF
CDR3nt: TGTGCCACCAGCAGAGAACTAGATACGCAGTATTTT
v_gene: TRBV15
j_gene: TRBJ2-3
d_gene: NA
abundance: NA

CDR3aa: CASSPPSGYYNEQFF
CDR3nt: TGTGCCAGCAGCCCTCCTAGCGGTTACTACAATGAGCAGTTCTTC
v_gene: TRBV14
j_gene: TRBJ2-1
d_gene: TRBD2
abundance: NA

CDR3aa: CASNNYEQYF
CDR3nt: TGTGCCAGCAACAACTACGAGCAGTACTTC
v_gene: TRBV2
j_gene: TRBJ2-7
d_gene: NA
abundance: NA

CDR3aa: CSVAGLMNTEAFF
CDR3nt: TGCAGCGTTGCGGGCCTTATGAACACTGAAGCTTTCTTT
v_gene: TRBV29-1
j_gene: TRBJ1-1
d_gene: NA
abundance: NA

CDR3aa: CASRTNYNEQFF
CDR3nt: TGTGCCAGTCGGACAAACTACAATGAGCAGTTCTTC
v_gene: TRBV6-1
j_gene: TRBJ2-1
d_gene: NA
abundance: NA

CDR3aa: CSAEGGVSTDTQYF
CDR3nt: TGCAGCGCGGAGGGAGGGGTTAGCACAGATACGCAGTATTTT
v_gene: TRBV29-1
j_gene: TRBJ2-3
d_gene: TRBD2
abundance: NA

CDR3aa: CASSEGRLQNIQYF
CDR3nt: TGTGCCAGCAGTGAGGGTCGCTTACAAAACATTCAGTACTTC
v_gene: TRBV2
j_gene: TRBJ2-4
d_gene: NA
abundance: NA

CDR3aa: CASSSTSGTFYEQYF
CDR3nt: TGTGCCAGCAGTTCGACTAGCGGGACCTTCTACGAGCAGTACTTC
v_gene: TRBV28
j_gene: TRBJ2-7
d_gene: TRBD2
abundance: NA

CDR3aa: CASSPGAGEPYNEQFF
CDR3nt: TGTGCTAGCAGCCCAGGGGCGGGAGAGCCCTACAATGAGCAGTTCTTC
v_gene: TRBV7-7
j_gene: TRBJ2-1
d_gene: NA
abundance: NA

CDR3aa: CASSLGGTGVETQYF
CDR3nt: TGTGCCAGCAGCTTAGGAGGGACAGGGGTGGAGACCCAGTACTTC
v_gene: TRBV11-3
j_gene: TRBJ2-5
d_gene: TRBD1
abundance: NA

CDR3aa: CASSGPSGRTGNTGELFF
CDR3nt: TGTGCCAGCAGCGGACCTAGCGGGAGGACGGGGAACACCGGGGAGCTGTTTTTT
v_gene: TRBV9
j_gene: TRBJ2-2
d_gene: TRBD2
abundance: NA

CDR3aa: CASSVGRHEQYF
CDR3nt: TGTGCCAGCAGTGTAGGCCGCCACGAGCAGTACTTC
v_gene: TRBV2
j_gene: TRBJ2-7
d_gene: NA
abundance: NA

CDR3aa: CASSQTAASGSGEQFF
CDR3nt: TGCGCCAGCAGCCAGACGGCAGCTAGCGGGAGCGGTGAGCAGTTCTTC
v_gene: TRBV4-1
j_gene: TRBJ2-1
d_gene: TRBD2
abundance: NA

CDR3aa: CASSELGRTSSYEQYF
CDR3nt: TGTGCCAGCAGTGAATTGGGGCGGACTAGCTCCTACGAGCAGTACTTC
v_gene: TRBV6-1
j_gene: TRBJ2-7
d_gene: TRBD2
abundance: NA

CDR3aa: CAISESGGDQPQHF
CDR3nt: TGTGCCATCAGTGAGTCAGGGGGGGATCAGCCCCAGCATTTT
v_gene: TRBV10-3
j_gene: TRBJ1-5
d_gene: NA
abundance: NA

CDR3aa: CASSLGIGQTEAFF
CDR3nt: TGTGCCAGCAGCTTAGGGATTGGCCAAACTGAAGCTTTCTTT
v_gene: TRBV7-9
j_gene: TRBJ1-1
d_gene: NA
abundance: NA

CDR3aa: CSVEWTLGEAFF
CDR3nt: TGCAGCGTTGAATGGACACTAGGCGAAGCTTTCTTT
v_gene: TRBV29-1
j_gene: TRBJ1-1
d_gene: NA
abundance: NA

CDR3aa: CSVELAGGLYEQYF
CDR3nt: TGCAGCGTTGAATTAGCGGGAGGGCTCTACGAGCAGTACTTC
v_gene: TRBV29-1
j_gene: TRBJ2-7
d_gene: TRBD2
abundance: NA

CDR3aa: CAWSEGQGTNEQFF
CDR3nt: TGTGCCTGGAGTGAGGGACAGGGTACGAATGAGCAGTTCTTC
v_gene: TRBV30
j_gene: TRBJ2-1
d_gene: TRBD1
abundance: once

CDR3aa: CASSLGGNEQFF
CDR3nt: TGTGCCAGCAGCTTGGGAGGAAATGAGCAGTTCTTC
v_gene: TRBV5-4
j_gene: TRBJ2-1
d_gene: NA
abundance: NA

CDR3aa: CSDSGGGYDTQYF
CDR3nt: TGCAGCGATTCAGGGGGGGGGTACGATACGCAGTATTTT
v_gene: TRBV29-1
j_gene: TRBJ2-3
d_gene: NA
abundance: NA

CDR3aa: CASSEATPHRAFF
CDR3nt: TGTGCCAGCAGTGAAGCGACACCGCACCGAGCTTTCTTT
v_gene: TRBV6-1
j_gene: TRBJ1-1
d_gene: NA
abundance: NA

CDR3aa: CASKPSQRRPSTDTQYF
CDR3nt: TGTGCCAGTAAGCCCTCTCAACGCCGCCCTAGCACAGATACGCAGTATTTT
v_gene: TRBV2
j_gene: TRBJ2-3
d_gene: NA
abundance: NA

CDR3aa: CASSKVPGSPGNEKLFF
CDR3nt: TGTGCCAGCAGCAAAGTCCCTGGGAGCCCGGGGAATGAAAAACTGTTTTTT
v_gene: TRBV7-8
j_gene: TRBJ1-4
d_gene: NA
abundance: NA

CDR3aa: CASSYSQAYTEAFF
CDR3nt: TGTGCCAGCAGTTACTCTCAGGCCTACACTGAAGCTTTCTTT
v_gene: TRBV6-5
j_gene: TRBJ1-1
d_gene: NA
abundance: NA

CDR3aa: CASSSNRAYEANVLTF
CDR3nt: TGTGCCAGCAGCTCGAACAGGGCTTATGAGGCCAACGTCCTGACTTTC
v_gene: TRBV7-9
j_gene: TRBJ2-6
d_gene: NA
abundance: once

CDR3aa: CASSLDLWVLAGGPETQYF
CDR3nt: TGTGCCAGCAGCTTAGATCTTTGGGTGTTAGCGGGAGGCCCAGAGACCCAGTACTTC
v_gene: TRBV11-2
j_gene: TRBJ2-5
d_gene: TRBD2
abundance: NA

CDR3aa: CASSLGVTMTDTQYF
CDR3nt: TGTGCCAGCAGCTTGGGTGTGACTATGACAGATACGCAGTATTTT
v_gene: TRBV5-4
j_gene: TRBJ2-3
d_gene: NA
abundance: NA

CDR3aa: CASSFQDYPISEQYF
CDR3nt: TGTGCCAGCAGTTTCCAGGACTATCCCATCTCCGAGCAGTACTTC
v_gene: TRBV27
j_gene: TRBJ2-7
d_gene: NA
abundance: NA

CDR3aa: CASSQDRYLNYGYTF
CDR3nt: TGCGCCAGCAGCCAAGACCGGTACCTTAACTATGGCTACACCTTC
v_gene: TRBV4-3
j_gene: TRBJ1-2
d_gene: NA
abundance: once

CDR3aa: CASSLTLAGPRADTQYF
CDR3nt: TGTGCCAGCAGCTTAACACTAGCGGGTCCAAGGGCAGATACGCAGTATTTT
v_gene: TRBV7-8
j_gene: TRBJ2-3
d_gene: TRBD2
abundance: NA

CDR3aa: CASSVGDGIDTQYF
CDR3nt: TGTGCCAGCAGCGTAGGGGACGGAATAGATACGCAGTATTTT
v_gene: TRBV9
j_gene: TRBJ2-3
d_gene: NA
abundance: NA

CDR3aa: CASSIPRAYQETQYF
CDR3nt: TGTGCCAGTAGTATTCCGCGGGCCTACCAAGAGACCCAGTACTTC
v_gene: TRBV19
j_gene: TRBJ2-5
d_gene: NA
abundance: NA

CDR3aa: CASSTSVLFYEQYF
CDR3nt: NA
v_gene: TRBV27
j_gene: TRBJ2-7
d_gene: NA
abundance: NA

CDR3aa: CASSHPDGYEQYF
CDR3nt: TGTGCCAGCAGCCATCCGGACGGGTACGAGCAGTACTTC
v_gene: TRBV5-5
j_gene: TRBJ2-7
d_gene: NA
abundance: NA

CDR3aa: CASSELRVPQPQHF
CDR3nt: TGTGCCAGCAGTGAACTGAGGGTCCCTCAGCCCCAGCATTTT
v_gene: TRBV6-1
j_gene: TRBJ1-5
d_gene: NA
abundance: NA

CDR3aa: CASSFLNYEQYF
CDR3nt: TGTGCCAGTAGTTTTTTAAACTACGAGCAGTACTTC
v_gene: TRBV19
j_gene: TRBJ2-7
d_gene: NA
abundance: NA

CDR3aa: CASRRQGWANVLTF
CDR3nt: TGTGCCAGCAGACGACAGGGTTGGGCCAACGTCCTGACTTTC
v_gene: TRBV6-5
j_gene: TRBJ2-6
d_gene: TRBD1
abundance: NA

CDR3aa: CASSQVGFGYEQYF
CDR3nt: TGTGCCAGCAGCCAAGTGGGGTTTGGCTACGAGCAGTACTTC
v_gene: TRBV14
j_gene: TRBJ2-7
d_gene: NA
abundance: NA

CDR3aa: CASTASGSLGETQYF
CDR3nt: TGTGCCAGCACGGCTAGCGGGAGCCTAGGAGAGACCCAGTACTTC
v_gene: TRBV6-5
j_gene: TRBJ2-5
d_gene: TRBD2
abundance: NA